A selection of T cell receptor beta chains follows, all from one sample in a study of immune evolution from preneoplasia to lung adenocarcinoma. The repertoire was sequenced with immunoSEQ multiplex PCR; TCRdb's copy has only in-frame clones and lacks some. The data show 20,000 to 25,000 clones, with 75% seen just once and around 5.6% held by the top ten. Sequencing was done on a sample of FFPE invasive lung adenocarcinoma tissue. These receptors all stem from a person between 55 and 70 years old with lung adenocarcinoma. Both conserved end residues are part of each CDR3. The D gene is left open where the match is weak. Part of the rows lack a size; the others show once, few, many or a class for expanded clones.

CDR3	DNA	D	V	size	J
CASRQTLALYEQFF	TGCGCCAGCCGCCAGACACTAGCTCTCTATGAGCAGTTCTTC	NA	TRBV5-1	NA	TRBJ2-1
CASLDREGQPQHF	TGTGCCAGCCTCGACAGGGAGGGACAGCCCCAGCATTTT	TRBD1	TRBV28	NA	TRBJ1-5
CASSLDRYNEQFF	TGTGCCAGCAGCCTCGACCGTTACAATGAGCAGTTCTTC	NA	TRBV14	NA	TRBJ2-1
CASSLVQGGDEQYF	TGTGCCAGCAGCTTAGTTCAGGGCGGCGACGAGCAGTACTTC	NA	TRBV7-8	NA	TRBJ2-7
CASSAQGSSYNEQFF	TGTGCCAGCAGCGCCCAGGGGAGCTCCTACAATGAGCAGTTCTTC	NA	TRBV5-5	NA	TRBJ2-1
CASSEKGLAGGPRNTGELFF	TGCGCCAGCAGTGAGAAGGGACTAGCGGGAGGGCCTCGGAACACCGGGGAGCTGTTTTTT	TRBD2	TRBV10-1	NA	TRBJ2-2
CASTPLSGNYEQYF	TGCGCCAGCACACCCCTTAGCGGGAACTACGAGCAGTACTTC	TRBD2	TRBV5-1	NA	TRBJ2-7
CSVDTPRREYYGYTF	TGCAGCGTTGATACCCCGAGGAGGGAATACTATGGCTACACCTTC	NA	TRBV29-1	NA	TRBJ1-2
CASSKDREETQYF	TGTGCCAGCAGCAAAGACAGGGAAGAGACCCAGTACTTC	NA	TRBV21-1	few	TRBJ2-5
CASRMGGYDTGELFF	TGTGCCAGCAGGATGGGTGGGTACGACACCGGGGAGCTGTTTTTT	NA	TRBV5-4	once	TRBJ2-2
CASSYSGGAGQPQHF	TGTGCCAGCAGTTACTCGGGGGGGGCTGGTCAGCCCCAGCATTTT	NA	TRBV6-6	NA	TRBJ1-5
CASSVMGLAGGWAEQFF	TGTGCCAGCAGCGTAATGGGACTAGCGGGAGGTTGGGCTGAGCAGTTCTTC	TRBD2	TRBV2	NA	TRBJ2-1
CASSRSAISTDTQYF	TGTGCCAGCAGCCGTTCGGCTATTAGCACAGATACGCAGTATTTT	NA	TRBV7-6	NA	TRBJ2-3
CASSSRQGISDEQFF	TGTGCCAGCAGCTCCAGACAGGGTATTAGCGATGAGCAGTTCTTC	TRBD1	TRBV7-3	medium-sized	TRBJ2-1
CASSSSLPGQSDKNIQYF	TGTGCCAGCAGCAGCTCCCTTCCGGGACAGAGCGACAAAAACATTCAGTACTTC	TRBD1	TRBV7-8	NA	TRBJ2-4
CASSRPGTGGTGGELFF	TGTGCCAGCAGCCGCCCCGGGACAGGGGGAACAGGCGGGGAGCTGTTTTTT	TRBD1	TRBV5-6	once	TRBJ2-2
CASSPGRAVNEQFF	TGTGCCAGCTCACCAGGCAGGGCAGTCAATGAGCAGTTCTTC	NA	TRBV18	NA	TRBJ2-1
CASSLWGQNTGELFF	TGTGCCAGCAGTTTATGGGGACAGAACACCGGGGAGCTGTTTTTT	NA	TRBV28	NA	TRBJ2-2
CASSPDYSSDTQYF	TGTGCCAGTAGCCCGGACTACAGCTCAGATACGCAGTATTTT	NA	TRBV19	NA	TRBJ2-3
CASSLTDSEAFF	TGTGCCAGCAGTTTAACTGACAGTGAAGCTTTCTTT	NA	TRBV28	NA	TRBJ1-1
CASSSPENSPLHF	TGTGCCAGCAGTTCTCCCGAGAATTCACCCCTCCACTTT	NA	TRBV6-6	NA	TRBJ1-6
CASSVDRTQETQYF	TGTGCCAGCAGCGTAGACAGGACCCAAGAGACCCAGTACTTC	NA	TRBV9	few	TRBJ2-5
CASSSIAGGGTGELFF	TGCGCCAGCAGCTCGATAGCGGGAGGAGGGACCGGGGAGCTGTTTTTT	TRBD2	TRBV5-1	NA	TRBJ2-2
CASTQDGYEQYF	TGTGCCAGCACCCAGGACGGTTACGAGCAGTACTTC	NA	TRBV28	NA	TRBJ2-7
CASRLLGLNQPQHF	TGTGCCAGTAGACTCTTAGGGCTCAATCAGCCCCAGCATTTT	NA	TRBV19	NA	TRBJ1-5